Below are 21 T cell receptor beta chains sequenced from a single sample in a study of blood T cell repertoires in COVID-19 (dated by TCRdb to the early 2020s). Library preparation was by the immunoSEQ multiplex PCR assay. TCRdb limited this immuneACCESS table to in-frame rearrangements with V and J called. A share of clones is missing; checked studies link under half to unresolved V genes, and the rest is unexplained. The sample records around 250,000 clones, roughly 86% of which are singletons. The top ten clonotypes cover 1.5% to 2% of the sample. Sample: PBMCs or T cells enriched from blood (not recorded which). These receptors all stem from a woman aged 45-65 years who had recovered from COVID-19.

The gene calls are TRBV2 and TRBJ2-1; 7 nucleotides align to TRBD2. With 2 bases clipped from V and 6 bases from J, the junction kept 7 bases outside the gene matches. CDR1 and CDR2 (germline): SNHLY, FYNNEI. The CDR3 consists of 15 residues. The CDR3 is CASSETSGTVNEQFF. The CDR3 bases are TGTGCCAGCAGTGAAACGAGCGGGACCGTCAATGAGCAGTTCTTC.

The rearrangement links TRBV18 to TRBJ1-2; no firm D call. The germline V gene has CDR1 KGHSH and CDR2 LQKENI. The length of the CDR3 is 14 residues. V was clipped by 0 bases and J by 6 bases, with 11 bases between them. The DNA for the CDR3 is TGTGCCAGCTCACCACCGGTCTCGAGGGATGGCTACACCTTC. It encodes CASSPPVSRDGYTF.

Comment on this clone: The same CDR3 can be traced to other DNA sequences in this sample. This chain connects TRBV27 to TRBJ2-5; 13 bases are a match to TRBD2. Trimming cost V 5 bases and J 5 bases; bases outside gene matches: 8. The length of the CDR3 is 16 residues. Germline CDR1 and CDR2: MNHEY and SMNVEV (reference sequence). CDR3 sequence (DNA): TGTGCCAGCAGTCCAAGACTAGCGGGAGGAGGGGAGACCCAGTACTTC. This encodes CASSPRLAGGGETQYF.

This clone was observed once. The chain couples TRBV5-1 to TRBJ2-4; D not certain. Germline V gene lookup returns CDR1 SGHRS and CDR2 YFSETQ. There are 16 residues in the CDR3. Trimming shortened V by 4 bases and J by 0 bases, and 14 bases separated the two germline ends. The CDR3 loop is CASSHTDTPAKNIQYF. CDR3 coding DNA: TGCGCCAGCAGCCATACCGACACACCAGCCAAAAACATTCAGTACTTC.

CDR3 in amino acids: CASSEWRFPENNQFF. CDR3 nucleotide sequence: TGTGCCAGCAGTGAATGGAGGTTCCCAGAAAATAATCAGTTCTTC. The chain recombines TRBV6-1 with TRBJ2-1, with D maybe TRBD2 (5 bases). V was shortened by 2 bases and J by 13 bases, with 21 bases between the two germline ends. The CDR3 is 15 amino acids. The V gene's germline CDR1 is MNHNS and CDR2 SASEGT.

The chain carries TRBV2 and TRBJ2-1, with D unclear. V lost 5 bases, J lost 5 bases, and 7 bases lay in between. The CDR3 length is 12 residues. Germline CDR1 is SNHLY and CDR2 is FYNNEI. CDR3 bases: TGTGCCAGCAGTCTCGAGGACAATGAGCAGTTCTTC. Protein sequence: CASSLEDNEQFF.

This chain uses TRBV27 with TRBJ2-3; possibly TRBD1 for D (6 bases). Trimming took 6 bases from V and 0 from J, leaving 13 bases between them. The germline V gene encodes CDR1 MNHEY and CDR2 SMNVEV (reference sequence). The CDR3 sequence is 15 residues long. CDR3 protein: CASRAGTQSTDTQYF. The CDR3, as DNA: TGTGCCAGCAGAGCCGGGACACAAAGCACAGATACGCAGTATTTT.

The chain links TRBV12-3 or TRBV12-4 to TRBJ1-2; the D gene is possibly TRBD1 (6 bases). The CDR3 loop spans 13 amino acids. Trimming took off 4 bases at V and 1 base at J, with 7 bases between the two ends. DNA for the CDR3: TGTGCCAGCAGTTCAGGGGTTAACTATGGCTACACCTTC. This sequence encodes CASSSGVNYGYTF.

V and J are TRBV4-1 and TRBJ2-3; 8 bases align to TRBD2. Trimming cost V 4 bases and J 0 bases; bases outside gene matches: 3. CDR3 size: 15 residues. Germline V gene lookup returns CDR1 MGHRA and CDR2 YSYEKL. The DNA for the CDR3 is TGCGCCAGCAGCCCGGCTAGCGGGAGCACAGATACGCAGTATTTT. Translating it yields CASSPASGSTDTQYF.

About this clone: At one end the junction does not follow the germline gene, possibly because of a read error. The chain joins TRBV7-7 to TRBJ2-2; 7 bases fit TRBD2. CDR1 and CDR2 (germline): SSHAT, FNYEAQ (reference sequence). There are 15 residues in the CDR3. CDR3 sequence (DNA): TGTGCTAGCAGCAGCGGGGCGGCCGGCACCGGGGAGCTGTTTTTT. Protein: CASSSGAAGTGELFF.

The rearrangement links TRBV6-2 or TRBV6-3 to TRBJ2-5; D is undetermined. This CDR3 has 12 residues. Trimming took off 0 bases at V and 5 bases at J, with 4 bases between the two ends. The germline gives CDR1 MNHEY, CDR2 SVGEGT. CDR3 bases: TGTGCCAGCAGTTACTCGAGGGAGACCCAGTACTTC. This translates into CASSYSRETQYF.

The chain employs TRBV3-1 (or the pseudogene TRBV3-2) and TRBJ1-1; tentatively, D is TRBD1 (5 bases). V shed 2 bases and J shed 11 bases, with 21 bases lying between them. The germline V gene has CDR1 LGHDT and CDR2 YNNKEL (reference sequence). This CDR3 is 15 amino acids long. The CDR3 DNA sequence: TGTGCCAGCAGCCAACTAGGACAAGCCAGTACCACGGCTTTCTTT. Translating it yields CASSQLGQASTTAFF.

The chain has TRBV4-1 and TRBJ1-1, with TRBD1 as a possible D gene (5 bases). The CDR3 loop spans 15 amino acids. V was clipped by 0 bases and J by 4 bases, with 12 bases between them. Germline V CDR1 and CDR2: MGHRA, YSYEKL. The CDR3 sequence is CASSQDYSQVTEAFF. The CDR3 nucleotides are TGCGCCAGCAGCCAAGATTACTCACAGGTCACTGAAGCTTTCTTT.

The J gene is TRBJ2-3, the V gene TRBV5-4; D might be TRBD2 (6 bases). Germline V gene sequence: CDR1 SGHNT, CDR2 YYREEE (reference sequence). The CDR3 loop spans 15 amino acids. Trimming shortened V by 3 bases and J by 5 bases, and 16 bases separated the two germline ends. CDR3 in DNA: TGTGCCAGCAGCTCGGAGGGACTCCCCGGAGATACGCAGTATTTT. It codes for CASSSEGLPGDTQYF.

The chain recombines TRBV7-9 with TRBJ2-1; D is unresolved. V dropped 5 bases and J dropped 10 bases, with 9 bases sitting between them. From germline, CDR1 is SEHNR and CDR2 FQNEAQ (reference sequence). CDR3 size: 11 residues. CDR3: CASSPGSEQFF. The CDR3 DNA sequence: TGTGCCAGCAGCCCAGGCTCGGAGCAGTTCTTC.

The table lists this clone with a count of one. The CDR3 DNA reads as TGCGCCAGCAGCTTGGGAGCGGGAGGGCCTATGGAGACCCAGTACTTC. This translates into CASSLGAGGPMETQYF. The chain has TRBV5-1 and TRBJ2-5; TRBD2 agrees at 10 bases. The CDR3 length is 16 residues. Germline V lookup: CDR1 SGHRS, CDR2 YFSETQ. V shed 0 bases and J 5 bases; nucleotides not matched to a gene: 7.

This clone was picked up a small number of times. CDR3 in DNA: TGTGCCAGCAGTTACCGGGACAGGGGAGTATCCCAGTACTTC. The encoded protein is CASSYRDRGVSQYF. The genes are TRBV28 and TRBJ2-5, with TRBD1 identical over 10 bases. The V gene's germline CDR1 is MDHEN and CDR2 SYDVKM. The CDR3 length is 14 residues. J was trimmed by 9 bases and V by 4 bases; bases with no gene match: 8.

This chain links TRBV18 with TRBJ2-1, with D tentatively TRBD1 (5 bases). Trimming left V 0 bases short and J 6 bases short, with 9 bases between. There are 14 residues in the CDR3. Germline loops: CDR1 KGHSH, CDR2 LQKENI. The CDR3 reads CASSPPAGINEQFF. The CDR3 nucleotides read TGTGCCAGCTCACCACCGGCAGGGATCAATGAGCAGTTCTTC. Full variable domain (remainder filled in from reference TRBV18 and TRBJ2-1): NAGVMQNPRHLVRRRGQEARLRCSPMKGHSHVYWYRQLPEEGLKFMVYLQKENIIDESGMPKERFSAEFPKEGPSILRIQQVVRGDSAAYFCASSPPAGINEQFFGPGTRLTVL.

The V gene is TRBV27, the J gene TRBJ2-1; D gene uncertain. The germline V gene has CDR1 MNHEY and CDR2 SMNVEV (reference sequence). CDR3 size: 15 residues. V was trimmed by 7 bases and J by 6 bases, leaving 19 bases between them. In nucleotides, the CDR3 is TGTGCCAGCACCAATCTCCAACTTCCTCGCAATGAGCAGTTCTTC. It translates to CASTNLQLPRNEQFF.

The table lists this clone with a count of one. The genes are TRBV2 and TRBJ2-2; D gene unclear. Per germline, CDR1 SNHLY and CDR2 FYNNEI. V lost 6 bases and J lost 6, with 11 bases in between. This CDR3 is built from 13 residues. CDR3 nucleotide sequence: TGTGCCAGCAGGGTTGAGGCCCCCGGGGAGCTGTTTTTT. It codes for CASRVEAPGELFF. The full variable domain, with the rest looked up from reference TRBV2 and TRBJ2-2, is EPEVTQTPSHQVTQMGQEVILRCVPISNHLYFYWYRQILGQKVEFLVSFYNNEISEKSEIFDDQFSVERPDGSNFTLKIRSTKLEDSAMYFCASRVEAPGELFFGEGSRLTVL.

The chain employs TRBV6-2 or TRBV6-3 and TRBJ1-6; tentatively, D is TRBD1 (5 bases). The CDR3 runs to 13 residues. Germline loops: CDR1 MNHEY, CDR2 SVGEGT. V was shortened by 6 bases and J by 9 bases, with 12 bases between the two germline ends. The CDR3, as DNA: TGTGCCAGCAGCCTCGGGGGGATTTCACCCCTCCACTTT. It encodes CASSLGGISPLHF.